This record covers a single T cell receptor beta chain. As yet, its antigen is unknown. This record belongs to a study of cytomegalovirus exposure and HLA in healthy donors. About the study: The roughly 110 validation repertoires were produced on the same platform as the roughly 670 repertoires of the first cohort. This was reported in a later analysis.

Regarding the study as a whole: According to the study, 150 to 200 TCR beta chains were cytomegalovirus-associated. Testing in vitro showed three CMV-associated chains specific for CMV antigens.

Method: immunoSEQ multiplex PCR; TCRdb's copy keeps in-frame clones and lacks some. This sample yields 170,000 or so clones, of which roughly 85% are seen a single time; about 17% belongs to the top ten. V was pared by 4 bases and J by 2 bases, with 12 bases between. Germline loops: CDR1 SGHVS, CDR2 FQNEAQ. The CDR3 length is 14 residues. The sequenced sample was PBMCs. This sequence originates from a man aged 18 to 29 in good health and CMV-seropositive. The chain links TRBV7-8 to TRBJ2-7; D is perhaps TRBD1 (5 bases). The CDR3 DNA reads TGTGCCAGCAGCTCAGGGTCGACACCCTACGAGCAGTACTTC. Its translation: CASSSGSTPYEQYF. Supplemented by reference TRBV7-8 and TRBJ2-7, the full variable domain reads GAGVSQSPRYKVAKRGQDVALRCDPISGHVSLFWYQQALGQGPEFLTYFQNEAQLDKSGLPSDRFFAERPEGSVSTLKIQRTQQEDSAVYLCASSSGSTPYEQYFGPGTRLTVT.